The entry that follows covers one T cell receptor (beta chain) sequence. The antigen is undetermined. A much larger clone lies one base from this, so it may be a read error. Documented time point: newly diagnosed GD, antithyroid drugs for less than 3 months. The authors made the TCR library using RNA they extracted from PBMCs. The entry originates in a study of regulatory T cells in long-lasting Graves disease. The germline V gene has CDR1 MNHEY and CDR2 SMNVEV (reference sequence). This CDR3 has 14 amino acids. Assembly of TCR beta libraries relied on iRepertoire HTBI primers together with Arm-PCR of CDR3 regions. In TCRdb, the multiplex PCR reads were re-called with MiXCR into one record per CDR3 protein. There are some 200,000 distinct CDR3 sequences in the sample; roughly 19% occur only once, and approximately 12% lies in the top ten. General study findings and limits: The sample size was small, and this may have reduced accuracy. Reduced TCR diversity was observed in persistent Graves' patients versus newly diagnosed patients.

These records were also assigned to another study, of T cells in Graves' hyperthyroidism and ophthalmopathy. As that study records: The TCR CDR3 first-round RT-PCR relied on the HTBI primer set. Blood held most thyroid clonotypes expanded above 0.001 frequency.

This receptor was obtained from a woman in her twenties or thirties with Graves disease. The input for sequencing was peripheral blood mononuclear cells (PBMCs), taken at new diagnosis, from a patient treated with antithyroid drugs. The V call is TRBV27, the J call TRBJ1-6, with TRBD1 as a possible D gene (5 bases). CDR3 amino acids: CASSTWGDNTPLHF. For the CDR3, the DNA is TGTGCCAGCAGTACCTGGGGGGATAATACACCCCTCCACTTT.